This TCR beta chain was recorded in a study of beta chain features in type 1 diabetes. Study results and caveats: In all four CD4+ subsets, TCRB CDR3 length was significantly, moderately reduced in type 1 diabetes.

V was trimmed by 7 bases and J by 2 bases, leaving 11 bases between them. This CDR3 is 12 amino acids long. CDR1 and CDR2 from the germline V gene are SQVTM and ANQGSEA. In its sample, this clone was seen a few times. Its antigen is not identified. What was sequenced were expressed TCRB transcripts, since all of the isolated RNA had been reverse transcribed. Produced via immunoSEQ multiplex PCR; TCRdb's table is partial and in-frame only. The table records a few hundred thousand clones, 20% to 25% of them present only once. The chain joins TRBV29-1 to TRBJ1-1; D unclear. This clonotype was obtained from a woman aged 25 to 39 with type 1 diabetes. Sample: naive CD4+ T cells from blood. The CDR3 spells CSGGGSNTEAFF. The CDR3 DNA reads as TGCAGCGGTGGAGGCAGCAACACTGAAGCTTTCTTT.